Listed below are T cell receptor beta chains from one sample, sequenced in a study of control samples from healthy donors and cancer patients. The assay was immunoSEQ multiplex PCR, and TCRdb's table has in-frame clones only and misses some. Of some 150,000 clones listed, more than 80% were seen once; the top ten hold about 7.1%. The sample taken for sequencing was blood. The origin of the receptors is a man younger than 35 in good health. The CDR3 runs from the conserved cysteine through the conserved F or W. Fields, in order: clone size, V gene, J gene, D gene, CDR3 DNA, CDR3 protein. D genes are given only for firm matches. Clone size appears in some rows only: once, few, many, or a class for an expanded clone.

abundance: -
v_gene: TRBV4-3
j_gene: TRBJ2-7
d_gene: -
CDR3nt: TGCGCCAGCAGCCAAGATCAGGATCCCCGCTACGAGCAGTACTTC
CDR3aa: CASSQDQDPRYEQYF

abundance: -
v_gene: TRBV3-1/TRBV3-2
j_gene: TRBJ2-2
d_gene: -
CDR3nt: TGTGCCAGCAGCACTATCCGGGAGCTGTTTTTT
CDR3aa: CASSTIRELFF

abundance: once
v_gene: TRBV27
j_gene: TRBJ2-7
d_gene: -
CDR3nt: TGTGCCAGCAGTCTTACAGGCAACGAGCAGTACTTC
CDR3aa: CASSLTGNEQYF

abundance: -
v_gene: TRBV7-9
j_gene: TRBJ2-3
d_gene: -
CDR3nt: TGTGCCAGCAGTGGTTATCCTAGCACAGATACGCAGTATTTT
CDR3aa: CASSGYPSTDTQYF

abundance: -
v_gene: TRBV2
j_gene: TRBJ2-7
d_gene: -
CDR3nt: TGTGCCAGCACCCTCTATGGCGAGCAGTACTTC
CDR3aa: CASTLYGEQYF

abundance: once
v_gene: TRBV7-2
j_gene: TRBJ2-5
d_gene: -
CDR3nt: TGTGCCAGCAGCTTAGTTCGCCAAGAGACCCAGTACTTC
CDR3aa: CASSLVRQETQYF

abundance: -
v_gene: TRBV10-3
j_gene: TRBJ1-4
d_gene: -
CDR3nt: TGTGCCATCAGTGAGTCACAGTCCAGTGAAAAACTGTTTTTT
CDR3aa: CAISESQSSEKLFF

abundance: -
v_gene: TRBV19
j_gene: TRBJ1-2
d_gene: -
CDR3nt: TGTGCCAGTAGTATAGATCGGGTCGGTGATGGCTACACCTTC
CDR3aa: CASSIDRVGDGYTF

abundance: -
v_gene: TRBV9
j_gene: TRBJ1-2
d_gene: -
CDR3nt: TGTGCCAGCAGCGTGGCAGGCTACTATGGCTACACCTTC
CDR3aa: CASSVAGYYGYTF

abundance: -
v_gene: TRBV5-1
j_gene: TRBJ2-7
d_gene: -
CDR3nt: TGCGCCAGCAGCTTGGATCAGGGGGGGTACGAGCAGTACTTC
CDR3aa: CASSLDQGGYEQYF

abundance: -
v_gene: TRBV19
j_gene: TRBJ1-5
d_gene: -
CDR3nt: TGTGCCAGTAGTATATTGGACACTACGTTTCAGCCCCAGCATTTT
CDR3aa: CASSILDTTFQPQHF

abundance: -
v_gene: TRBV5-1
j_gene: TRBJ2-2
d_gene: -
CDR3nt: TGCGCCAGCAGCTATTCCCAGGGGTCCAGCACCGGGGAGCTGTTTTTT
CDR3aa: CASSYSQGSSTGELFF

abundance: -
v_gene: TRBV2
j_gene: TRBJ2-7
d_gene: TRBD2
CDR3nt: TGTGCCAGCAGGGGGGATAGCGGGGTAACCTCCGAGCAGTACTTC
CDR3aa: CASRGDSGVTSEQYF

abundance: few
v_gene: TRBV15
j_gene: TRBJ1-2
d_gene: -
CDR3nt: TGTGCCACCAGCAGAGATACATATGGCTACACCTTC
CDR3aa: CATSRDTYGYTF

abundance: few
v_gene: TRBV5-1
j_gene: TRBJ2-3
d_gene: TRBD2
CDR3nt: TGCGCCAGCAGCTTGGGGGGACTAGCGACAGATACGCAGTATTTT
CDR3aa: CASSLGGLATDTQYF

abundance: -
v_gene: TRBV6-6
j_gene: TRBJ1-6
d_gene: -
CDR3nt: TGTGCCAGCAGTGGGGCATATGGGGATTCACCCCTCCACTTT
CDR3aa: CASSGAYGDSPLHF

abundance: -
v_gene: TRBV2
j_gene: TRBJ1-1
d_gene: -
CDR3nt: TGTGCCAGCAGACTATCTGGTATGAACACTGAAGCTTTCTTT
CDR3aa: CASRLSGMNTEAFF

abundance: -
v_gene: TRBV19
j_gene: TRBJ1-5
d_gene: TRBD1
CDR3nt: TGTGCCAGTAGTGTTCCGGGACAGGGGAAGGAGCCCCAGCATTTT
CDR3aa: CASSVPGQGKEPQHF

abundance: -
v_gene: TRBV4-2
j_gene: TRBJ2-2
d_gene: -
CDR3nt: TGTGCCAGCAGAGAAAGGGCAGGGGACACCGGGGAGCTGTTTTTT
CDR3aa: CASRERAGDTGELFF

abundance: -
v_gene: TRBV27
j_gene: TRBJ2-3
d_gene: TRBD2
CDR3nt: TGTGCCAGCAGAGCCGGGACTAGCGGCACAGATACGCAGTATTTT
CDR3aa: CASRAGTSGTDTQYF

abundance: -
v_gene: TRBV18
j_gene: TRBJ1-2
d_gene: -
CDR3nt: TGTGCCAGCTCACCCGATGGGTCTGGCTACACCTTC
CDR3aa: CASSPDGSGYTF

abundance: -
v_gene: TRBV5-1
j_gene: TRBJ1-6
d_gene: -
CDR3nt: TGCGCCAGCAGCTTGGGGGACGCCGGGGCACCCCTCCACTTT
CDR3aa: CASSLGDAGAPLHF

abundance: -
v_gene: TRBV4-2
j_gene: TRBJ2-3
d_gene: TRBD2
CDR3nt: TGTGCCAGCAGCCGAGCGGGGGCAGGCAAAGATACGCAGTATTTT
CDR3aa: CASSRAGAGKDTQYF

abundance: -
v_gene: TRBV6-5
j_gene: TRBJ2-7
d_gene: -
CDR3nt: TGTGCCAGCAGTTACTCTCACGGAACAGGGGAGCAGTACTTC
CDR3aa: CASSYSHGTGEQYF

abundance: -
v_gene: TRBV6-2/TRBV6-3
j_gene: TRBJ1-6
d_gene: -
CDR3nt: TGTGCCAGCAGCGACGGATGGAGGTCCTATAATTCACCCCTCCACTTT
CDR3aa: CASSDGWRSYNSPLHF

abundance: -
v_gene: TRBV19
j_gene: TRBJ2-2
d_gene: TRBD1
CDR3nt: TGTGCCACTACAGGGGTCGGCACCGGGGAGCTGTTTTTT
CDR3aa: CATTGVGTGELFF

abundance: -
v_gene: TRBV27
j_gene: TRBJ1-4
d_gene: -
CDR3nt: TGTGCCAGCAGTAAGGTGATAGATAATGAAAAACTGTTTTTT
CDR3aa: CASSKVIDNEKLFF

abundance: -
v_gene: TRBV19
j_gene: TRBJ1-6
d_gene: -
CDR3nt: TGTGCCAGTAGTACATATTCAGGGGTTAATTCACCCCTCCACTTT
CDR3aa: CASSTYSGVNSPLHF

abundance: -
v_gene: TRBV2
j_gene: TRBJ2-3
d_gene: TRBD2
CDR3nt: TGTGCCAGCAGTGCAAGCGGGGGTTTGAATACGCAGTATTTT
CDR3aa: CASSASGGLNTQYF

abundance: -
v_gene: TRBV7-9
j_gene: TRBJ2-3
d_gene: TRBD1
CDR3nt: TGTGCCAGCAGCCCCCGGGACAGTAGGACAGATACGCAGTATTTT
CDR3aa: CASSPRDSRTDTQYF

abundance: once
v_gene: TRBV7-6
j_gene: TRBJ2-5
d_gene: -
CDR3nt: TGTGCCAGCAGCCAGCCTCCGGACGGAGGATCCCAGTACTTC
CDR3aa: CASSQPPDGGSQYF

abundance: -
v_gene: TRBV9
j_gene: TRBJ1-1
d_gene: -
CDR3nt: TGTGCCAGCAGCGTCCTCGATGACACTGAAGCTTTCTTT
CDR3aa: CASSVLDDTEAFF

abundance: -
v_gene: TRBV4-3
j_gene: TRBJ2-1
d_gene: TRBD1
CDR3nt: TGCGCCAGCAGCCAAGGTGGGACAGGCCGGAATGAGCAGTTCTTC
CDR3aa: CASSQGGTGRNEQFF

abundance: once
v_gene: TRBV28
j_gene: TRBJ2-7
d_gene: TRBD1
CDR3nt: TGTGCCAGCAGTTACAGGGGCTACGAGCAGTACTTC
CDR3aa: CASSYRGYEQYF

abundance: -
v_gene: TRBV11-2
j_gene: TRBJ2-3
d_gene: -
CDR3nt: TGTGCCAGCAGCCCATCCCCCGATACGCAGTATTTT
CDR3aa: CASSPSPDTQYF

abundance: -
v_gene: TRBV7-9
j_gene: TRBJ2-1
d_gene: TRBD2
CDR3nt: TGTGCCAGCACAGGCGGGGGGGCCTACAATGAGCAGTTCTTC
CDR3aa: CASTGGGAYNEQFF

abundance: -
v_gene: TRBV19
j_gene: TRBJ2-6
d_gene: TRBD1
CDR3nt: TGTGCCAGTAGTCAGGGGGCGGGTCCTGGAGGGGCCAACGTCCTGACTTTC
CDR3aa: CASSQGAGPGGANVLTF

abundance: -
v_gene: TRBV6-6
j_gene: TRBJ2-1
d_gene: -
CDR3nt: TGTGCCAGCAGTTACGGGGACTCCTACAATGAGCAGTTCTTC
CDR3aa: CASSYGDSYNEQFF

abundance: -
v_gene: TRBV5-1
j_gene: TRBJ2-3
d_gene: -
CDR3nt: TGCGCCAGCAGCTTGGCCGGGACGGACTACAGCACAGATACGCAGTATTTT
CDR3aa: CASSLAGTDYSTDTQYF

abundance: -
v_gene: TRBV7-6
j_gene: TRBJ2-4
d_gene: TRBD2
CDR3nt: TGTGCCAGCAGCCCTAGCGGGGGGTTAGCCAAAAACATTCAGTACTTC
CDR3aa: CASSPSGGLAKNIQYF

abundance: -
v_gene: TRBV6-1
j_gene: TRBJ1-5
d_gene: -
CDR3nt: TGTGCCAGCAGTGTGGGGTTGACATTAAGCAATCAGCCCCAGCATTTT
CDR3aa: CASSVGLTLSNQPQHF

abundance: -
v_gene: TRBV19
j_gene: TRBJ2-7
d_gene: -
CDR3nt: TGTGCCAGTAGTATGGGCCAGGGCTACGAGCAGTACTTC
CDR3aa: CASSMGQGYEQYF

abundance: -
v_gene: TRBV4-3
j_gene: TRBJ2-7
d_gene: TRBD1
CDR3nt: TGCGCCAGCAGCTGGGACAGGGCGGACTTTAGGTACTCGAACTACGAGCAGTACTTC
CDR3aa: CASSWDRADFRYSNYEQYF

abundance: -
v_gene: TRBV9
j_gene: TRBJ1-3
d_gene: -
CDR3nt: TGTGCCAGCAGCGTAGTGGAGGGGAGGGATGTATATTTT
CDR3aa: CASSVVEGRDVYF

abundance: -
v_gene: TRBV2
j_gene: TRBJ1-1
d_gene: -
CDR3nt: TGTGCCAGCAGTGAGGGGGTAGGAGGTTTGCCCAAAGCTTTCTTT
CDR3aa: CASSEGVGGLPKAFF

abundance: -
v_gene: TRBV18
j_gene: TRBJ2-7
d_gene: -
CDR3nt: TGTGCCAGCCGGGCTCCCCTGGGCGAGCAGTACTTC
CDR3aa: CASRAPLGEQYF

abundance: -
v_gene: TRBV9
j_gene: TRBJ1-6
d_gene: -
CDR3nt: TGTGCCAGCAGCTTCACGACAGACTCACCCCTCCACTTT
CDR3aa: CASSFTTDSPLHF

abundance: -
v_gene: TRBV18
j_gene: TRBJ1-2
d_gene: TRBD1
CDR3nt: TGTGCCAGCTCACCGGGGGGACAGGGACCCGGCTACACCTTC
CDR3aa: CASSPGGQGPGYTF

abundance: -
v_gene: TRBV5-6
j_gene: TRBJ1-1
d_gene: -
CDR3nt: TGTGCCAGCAGCTTCCCAGGGGTCACTGAAGCTTTCTTT
CDR3aa: CASSFPGVTEAFF

abundance: -
v_gene: TRBV6-5
j_gene: TRBJ1-6
d_gene: -
CDR3nt: TGTGCCAGCCTGACGACGCCCGGTGGTAGTTCACCCCTCCACTTT
CDR3aa: CASLTTPGGSSPLHF

abundance: -
v_gene: TRBV4-1
j_gene: TRBJ2-3
d_gene: TRBD1
CDR3nt: TGCGCCAGCAGCCAAGACGATTCCGGGACAGGGTATCTCACAGATACGCAGTATTTT
CDR3aa: CASSQDDSGTGYLTDTQYF

abundance: -
v_gene: TRBV6-6
j_gene: TRBJ1-5
d_gene: -
CDR3nt: TGTGCCAGCAGTTACCTCTCAGATCAGCCCCAGCATTTT
CDR3aa: CASSYLSDQPQHF

abundance: -
v_gene: TRBV23-1
j_gene: TRBJ2-7
d_gene: TRBD1
CDR3nt: TGCGCCAGCAGTCAATCTAGGGTCCGGGACAGGCGCCCCTACGAGCAGTACTTC
CDR3aa: CASSQSRVRDRRPYEQYF

abundance: -
v_gene: TRBV18
j_gene: TRBJ2-2
d_gene: TRBD1
CDR3nt: TGTGCCAGCTCACCCGGGACAGCGAACACCGGGGAGCTGTTTTTT
CDR3aa: CASSPGTANTGELFF

abundance: -
v_gene: TRBV7-9
j_gene: TRBJ1-4
d_gene: -
CDR3nt: TGTGCCAGCAGCTTATCCGGGGCAGGGGAAGAAAAACTGTTTTTT
CDR3aa: CASSLSGAGEEKLFF